This TCR beta chain was sequenced for a study of T cell clonality in common variable immunodeficiency. General study findings and limits: Fewer TCRbeta clones were shared among CVID subjects than controls. Repertoire-complication correlations in CVID were limited by patient heterogeneity. Compared with healthy controls, CVID subjects showed increased TCRbeta clonality, mostly in about a third.

Some clones are missing from TCRdb's copy, which holds only in-frame ones; the method was immunoSEQ multiplex PCR. This repertoire holds approximately 52,000 clones, and none appear only once. This clone has ten or more counts. No antigen is known for it. The DNA ends 3 residues before the CDR3 does, and the rest of the CDR3 is filled in from the germline J gene. J lost 7 bases, V lost 5 bases, and 7 bases had no gene match. This CDR3 is 14 amino acids long. Germline CDR1 SGHTA, CDR2 FQGTGA. J is TRBJ2-2 and V is TRBV7-3, with TRBD1 matching over 7 bases. This clonotype was sampled from a person aged 18 to 75 in good health. The specimen was peripheral blood mononuclear cells. The part of the CDR3 DNA that was read is TGTGCCAGCAGCAGACAGGGAGTCGGCGGGGAG. Its protein product is CASSRQGVGGE. The entire CDR3 is CASSRQGVGGELFF. Together with reference TRBV7-3 and TRBJ2-2, the CDR3 gives the full variable domain: GAGVSQTPSNKVTEKGKYVELRCDPISGHTALYWYRQSLGQGPEFLIYFQGTGAADDSGLPNDRFFAVRPEGSVSTLKIQRTERGDSAVYLCASSRQGVGGELFFGEGSRLTVL.